This TCR beta chain was recorded in a study of shared clonotypes between healthy human individuals. Germline assignment: CDR1 SNHLY and CDR2 FYNNEI. The length of the CDR3 is 17 residues. V lost 9 bases and J lost 2; bases outside the gene matches: 14. As to this clone: What it binds is not known.

Using immunoSEQ multiplex PCR, the repertoire was profiled, and TCRdb retains in-frame clones only, with some absent. In the table there are approximately 2.5 million clones, approximately 93% of which are singletons. Study-wide points: A handful of donors held 5% to 5.5% of naive CD4 clonotypes in common.

Sequencing was performed on naive CD4+ T cells from PBMCs. The subset here: CD45RA+ positively selected. The clonotype was recovered from a man aged 18 to 29 in good health. Some clones in this sample may be carry-over from other donors' samples. The genes are TRBV2 and TRBJ2-1; 9 bases fit TRBD2. In DNA form, the CDR3 reads TGTGCCAGTCACTCCGGAGGGCTAGCGGGGCCCTACAATGAGCAGTTCTTC. Translation gives CASHSGGLAGPYNEQFF. Based on the CDR3 plus reference TRBV2 and TRBJ2-1, the full variable domain is EPEVTQTPSHQVTQMGQEVILRCVPISNHLYFYWYRQILGQKVEFLVSFYNNEISEKSEIFDDQFSVERPDGSNFTLKIRSTKLEDSAMYFCASHSGGLAGPYNEQFFGPGTRLTVL.